This T cell receptor (beta chain) is from a study of blood T cell repertoires in COVID-19. Overall study context: Whether acute or convalescent, the COVID-19 samples came from the United States, Italy and Spain.

The protocol was immunoSEQ multiplex PCR, while the TCRdb copy is restricted to in-frame clones and leaves out a portion. The table shows about 150,000 clones, with approximately 90% occurring only once. The TCR was taken from a man between 18 and 29 years old with COVID-19, enrolled during active disease. Sequenced material: peripheral blood.

CDR3 protein: CASSPGSQAGQFF. In nucleotides, the CDR3 is TGTGCCAGCAGCCCCGGGTCCCAGGCGGGGCAGTTCTTC. The V and J genes are TRBV11-2 and TRBJ2-1; D might be TRBD2 (5 bases). There are 13 residues in the CDR3. Germline V gives CDR1 SGHAT, CDR2 FQNNGV. The germline V and J ends were trimmed by 5 bases and 12 bases, with 17 bases remaining between them.